This T cell receptor (beta chain) stems from a study of T cell changes during pregnancy in multiple sclerosis. This CDR3 contains 14 residues. Trimming removed 2 bases at V and 3 bases at J, with 10 bases between. The germline V gene has CDR1 SGHTA and CDR2 FQGTGA. TCRdb keeps only in-frame clones here, not all; method: immunoSEQ multiplex PCR. The table records fewer than 85,000 clones, less than 95% of them present only once. The receptor's source is a female donor with multiple sclerosis, enrolled in a pregnancy study. The sample in question was peripheral blood, obtained in the third trimester of pregnancy. V is TRBV7-3 and J is TRBJ1-2; no clear D. The DNA of the CDR3 is TGTGCCAGCAGCTTATCAGAATTGGACTATGGCTACACCTTC. Protein sequence: CASSLSELDYGYTF.